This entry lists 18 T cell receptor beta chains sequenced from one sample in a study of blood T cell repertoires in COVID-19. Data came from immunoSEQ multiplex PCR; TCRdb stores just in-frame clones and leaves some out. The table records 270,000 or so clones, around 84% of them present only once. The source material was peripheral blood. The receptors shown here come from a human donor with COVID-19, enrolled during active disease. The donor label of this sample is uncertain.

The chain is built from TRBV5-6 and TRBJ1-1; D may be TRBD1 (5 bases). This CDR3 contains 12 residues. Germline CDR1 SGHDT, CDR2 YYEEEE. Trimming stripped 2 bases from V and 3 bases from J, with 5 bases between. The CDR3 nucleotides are TGTGCCAGCAGCTTCAGGGACACTGAAGCTTTCTTT. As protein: CASSFRDTEAFF. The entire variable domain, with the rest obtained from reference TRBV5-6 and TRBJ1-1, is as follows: DAGVTQSPTHLIKTRGQQVTLRCSPKSGHDTVSWYQQALGQGPQFIFQYYEEEERQRGNFPDRFSGHQFPNYSSELNVNALLLGDSALYLCASSFRDTEAFFGQGTRLTVV.

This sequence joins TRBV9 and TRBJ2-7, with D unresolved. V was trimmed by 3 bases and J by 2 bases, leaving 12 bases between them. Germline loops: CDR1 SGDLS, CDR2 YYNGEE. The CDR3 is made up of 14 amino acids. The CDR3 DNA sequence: TGTGCCAGCAGCGACCGTGACTCGCCCTACGAGCAGTACTTC. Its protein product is CASSDRDSPYEQYF.

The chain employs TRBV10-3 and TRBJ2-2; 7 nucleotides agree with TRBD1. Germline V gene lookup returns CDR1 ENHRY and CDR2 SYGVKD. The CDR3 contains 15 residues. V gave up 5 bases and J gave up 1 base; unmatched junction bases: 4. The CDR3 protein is CAISTGTENTGELFF. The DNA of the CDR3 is TGTGCCATCAGTACCGGGACAGAGAACACCGGGGAGCTGTTTTTT.

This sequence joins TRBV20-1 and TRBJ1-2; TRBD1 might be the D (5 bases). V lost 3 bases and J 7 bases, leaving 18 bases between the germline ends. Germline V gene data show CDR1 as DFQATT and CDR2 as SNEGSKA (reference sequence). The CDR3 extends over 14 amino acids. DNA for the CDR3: TGCAGTGCTAGTGCGACATCGGCGGGGGGTGGCTACACCTTC. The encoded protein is CSASATSAGGGYTF.

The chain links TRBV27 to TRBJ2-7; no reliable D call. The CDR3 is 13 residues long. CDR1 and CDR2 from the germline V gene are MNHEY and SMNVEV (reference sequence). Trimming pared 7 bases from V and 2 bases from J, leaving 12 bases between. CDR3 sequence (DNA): TGTGCCAGCACCCCCGGTGGGCCCTACGAGCAGTACTTC. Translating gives CASTPGGPYEQYF.

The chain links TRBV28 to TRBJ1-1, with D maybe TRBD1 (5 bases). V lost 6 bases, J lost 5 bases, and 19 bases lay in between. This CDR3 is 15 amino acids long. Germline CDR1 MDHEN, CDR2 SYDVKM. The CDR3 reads CASRPTDTWRTEAFF. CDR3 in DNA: TGTGCCAGCAGACCCACGGACACCTGGAGAACTGAAGCTTTCTTT. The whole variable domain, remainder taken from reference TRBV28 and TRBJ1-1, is DVKVTQSSRYLVKRTGEKVFLECVQDMDHENMFWYRQDPGLGLRLIYFSYDVKMKEKGDIPEGYSVSREKKERFSLILESASTNQTSMYLCASRPTDTWRTEAFFGQGTRLTVV.

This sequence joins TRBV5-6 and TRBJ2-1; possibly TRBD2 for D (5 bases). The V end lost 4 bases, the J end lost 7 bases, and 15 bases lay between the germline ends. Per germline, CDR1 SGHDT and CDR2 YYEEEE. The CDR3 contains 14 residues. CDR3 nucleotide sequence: TGTGCCAGCAGCCCCACGAGGGCCGCGAATGAGCAGTTCTTC. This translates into CASSPTRAANEQFF.

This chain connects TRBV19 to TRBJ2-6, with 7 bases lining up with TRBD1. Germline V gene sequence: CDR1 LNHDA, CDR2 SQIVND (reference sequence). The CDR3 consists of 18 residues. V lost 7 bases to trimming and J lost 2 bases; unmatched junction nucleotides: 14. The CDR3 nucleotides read TGTGCCAGTAAACTAGGACCGGGACAGACAGCTGGGGCCAACGTCCTGACTTTC. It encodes CASKLGPGQTAGANVLTF. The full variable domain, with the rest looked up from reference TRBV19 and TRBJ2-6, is DGGITQSPKYLFRKEGQNVTLSCEQNLNHDAMYWYRQDPGQGLRLIYYSQIVNDFQKGDIAEGYSVSREKKESFPLTVTSAQKNPTAFYLCASKLGPGQTAGANVLTFGAGSRLTVL.

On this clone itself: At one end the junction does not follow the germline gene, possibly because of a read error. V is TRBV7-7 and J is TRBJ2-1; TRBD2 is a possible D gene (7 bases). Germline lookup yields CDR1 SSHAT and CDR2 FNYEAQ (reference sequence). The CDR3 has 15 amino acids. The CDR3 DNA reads TGTGCTAGCAGCTTAGGCAATGGGGGGGCGGACGAGCAGTTCTTC. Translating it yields CASSLGNGGADEQFF.

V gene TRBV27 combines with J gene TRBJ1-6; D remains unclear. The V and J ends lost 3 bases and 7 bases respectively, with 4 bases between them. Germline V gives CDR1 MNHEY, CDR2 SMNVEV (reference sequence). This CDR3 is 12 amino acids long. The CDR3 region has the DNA TGTGCCAGCAGTTTTCGGAATTCACCCCTCCACTTT. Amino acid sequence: CASSFRNSPLHF.

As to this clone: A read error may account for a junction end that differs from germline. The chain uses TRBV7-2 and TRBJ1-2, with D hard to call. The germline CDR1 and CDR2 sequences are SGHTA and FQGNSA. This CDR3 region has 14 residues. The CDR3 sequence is CASSLAATNYGYTF. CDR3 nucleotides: TGTGCCAGCAGCTTAGCGGCCACTAATTATGGCTACACCTTC.

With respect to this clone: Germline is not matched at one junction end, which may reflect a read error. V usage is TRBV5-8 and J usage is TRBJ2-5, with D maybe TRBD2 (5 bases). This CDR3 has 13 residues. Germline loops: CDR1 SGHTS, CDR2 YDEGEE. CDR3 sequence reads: CAISLARAGNQYF. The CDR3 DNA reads TGTGCCATCAGCTTGGCTAGGGCGGGCAACCAGTACTTC.

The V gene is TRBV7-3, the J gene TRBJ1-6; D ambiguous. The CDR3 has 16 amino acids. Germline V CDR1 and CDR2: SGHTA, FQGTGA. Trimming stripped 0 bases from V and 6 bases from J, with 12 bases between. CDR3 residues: CASSLTAGRINSPLHF. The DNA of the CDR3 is TGTGCCAGCAGCTTAACGGCGGGCAGGATTAATTCACCCCTCCACTTT.

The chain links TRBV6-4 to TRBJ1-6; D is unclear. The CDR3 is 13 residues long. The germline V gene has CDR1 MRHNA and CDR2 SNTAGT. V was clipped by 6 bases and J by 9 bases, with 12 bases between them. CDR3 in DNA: TGTGCCAGCAGCTTTGAGTTCGGTTCACCCCTCCACTTT. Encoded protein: CASSFEFGSPLHF.

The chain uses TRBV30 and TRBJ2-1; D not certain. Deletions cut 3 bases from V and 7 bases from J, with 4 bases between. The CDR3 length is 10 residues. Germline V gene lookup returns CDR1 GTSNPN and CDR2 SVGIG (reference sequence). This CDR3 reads CAWSANEQFF. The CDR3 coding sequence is TGTGCCTGGAGCGCGAATGAGCAGTTCTTC.

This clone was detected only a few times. In DNA, the CDR3 is TGCGCCAGCAGCTTGGGCCCGGGACAACAGCACACTGAAGCTTTCTTT. It translates to CASSLGPGQQHTEAFF. The V and J genes are TRBV5-1 and TRBJ1-1; perhaps TRBD1 as D (6 bases). The germline V gene has CDR1 SGHRS and CDR2 YFSETQ. This CDR3 region has 16 residues. Trimming left V 0 bases short and J 3 bases short, with 15 bases between.

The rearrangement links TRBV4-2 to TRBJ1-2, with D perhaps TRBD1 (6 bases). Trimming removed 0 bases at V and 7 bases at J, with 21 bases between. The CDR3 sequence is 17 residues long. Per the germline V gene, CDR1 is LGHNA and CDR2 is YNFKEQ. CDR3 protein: CASSQDTATGTTPGYTF. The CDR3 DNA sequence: TGTGCCAGCAGCCAAGATACGGCCACAGGGACTACCCCTGGCTACACCTTC.

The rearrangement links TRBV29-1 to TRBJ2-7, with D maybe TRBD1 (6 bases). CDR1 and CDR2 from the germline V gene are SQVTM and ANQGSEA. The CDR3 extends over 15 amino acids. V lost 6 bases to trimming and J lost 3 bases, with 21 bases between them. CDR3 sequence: CSVKTYREAGYEQYF. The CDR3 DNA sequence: TGCAGCGTCAAGACGTACAGGGAAGCAGGCTACGAGCAGTACTTC.